The table lists the clone carrying this T cell receptor beta chain with a few counts. Its antigen is unidentified. A second roughly 7 to 11 cycle PCR used barcoded and J-beta primers. TCRdb re-called the 5' RACE reads with MiXCR, one entry per CDR3 protein. The sample records hundreds of thousands of distinct CDR3 sequences, around a quarter being singletons. J gave up 5 bases and V 3 bases, and 14 bases lay outside the gene matches. The CDR3 consists of 17 residues. CDR1 and CDR2 (germline): ENHRY, SYGVKD. These data originate in a study of blood T cells in healthy people across ages. Findings and limits, study-wide: With unsorted PBMCs, a conclusive comparison of naive versus antigen-experienced cells was not possible.

These data are also associated with another study on T cells of mothers and their children. In that study: Once extracted, all RNA went into cDNA synthesis at around 1.5 ug per 15 ul. The overlap seen between related mothers and children slightly exceeded that of unrelated pairs, though not significantly.

This chain links TRBV10-3 with TRBJ2-7, with 9 bases that match TRBD1. The sequence came from a boy younger than 18 in good health. The sequencing input was blood. CDR3 loop: CAISDRQGGSSPDEQYF. In DNA, the CDR3 is TGTGCCATCAGTGACAGACAGGGGGGAAGTTCTCCGGACGAGCAGTACTTC.